This TCR beta chain was observed in a study of T cell responses to AZD1222 COVID-19 vaccine. To note about this clone: What it recognizes is unknown.

Sequencing used immunoSEQ multiplex PCR; TCRdb keeps in-frame clones, though not all of them. The sample has approximately 79,000 clones; roughly 85% are singletons. Study-wide points: After two AZD1222 doses, spike-specific TCR breadth and depth rose versus day 0. Of the AZD1222 recipients, only five to seven were seropositive at baseline.

The V gene's germline CDR1 is MNHEY and CDR2 SMNVEV (reference sequence). The length of the CDR3 is 19 residues. The junction had 10 bases not matched to a gene; V was cut back by 4 bases and J by 1 base. This chain uses TRBV27 with TRBJ2-2; TRBD2 aligns across 12 bases. Sequenced here: peripheral blood, sampled on day 0 of AZD1222 vaccination. This TCR came from an adult in good health. The DNA for the CDR3 is TGTGCCAGCAGTTCCCCAGCTCAGACTAGCGGGAGGAACACCGGGGAGCTGTTTTTT. Translation gives CASSSPAQTSGRNTGELFF.